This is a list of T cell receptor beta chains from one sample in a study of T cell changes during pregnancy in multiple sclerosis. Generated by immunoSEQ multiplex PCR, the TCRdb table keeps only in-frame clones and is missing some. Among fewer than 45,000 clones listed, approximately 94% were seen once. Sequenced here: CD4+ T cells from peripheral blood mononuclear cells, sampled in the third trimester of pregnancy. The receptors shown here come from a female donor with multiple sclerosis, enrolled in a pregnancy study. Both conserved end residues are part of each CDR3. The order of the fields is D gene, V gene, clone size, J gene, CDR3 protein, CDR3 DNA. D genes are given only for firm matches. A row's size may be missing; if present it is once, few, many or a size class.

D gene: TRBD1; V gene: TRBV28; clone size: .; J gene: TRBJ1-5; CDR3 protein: CASAGTGGFQPQHF; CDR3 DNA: TGTGCCAGCGCCGGGACAGGGGGCTTTCAGCCCCAGCATTTT
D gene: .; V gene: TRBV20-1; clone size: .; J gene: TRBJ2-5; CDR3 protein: CSAQRETQYF; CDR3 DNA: TGCAGTGCCCAGAGGGAGACCCAGTACTTC
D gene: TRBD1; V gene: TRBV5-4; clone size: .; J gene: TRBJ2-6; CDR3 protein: CASSRSGQGAFGANVLTF; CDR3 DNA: TGTGCCAGCAGCCGATCGGGACAGGGGGCATTTGGGGCCAACGTCCTGACTTTC
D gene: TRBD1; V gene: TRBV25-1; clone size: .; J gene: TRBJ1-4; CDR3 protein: CASSDPTGGAGEKLFF; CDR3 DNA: TGTGCCAGCAGTGATCCCACAGGGGGCGCAGGTGAAAAACTGTTTTTT
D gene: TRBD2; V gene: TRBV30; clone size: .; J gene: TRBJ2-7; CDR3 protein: CAWARGPSGSGEQYF; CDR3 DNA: TGTGCCTGGGCAAGGGGACCCAGCGGGAGTGGAGAGCAGTACTTC
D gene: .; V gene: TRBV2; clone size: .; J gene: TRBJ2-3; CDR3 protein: CAIHPKLAMQYF; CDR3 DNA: TGTGCTATCCATCCCAAATTAGCAATGCAGTATTTT
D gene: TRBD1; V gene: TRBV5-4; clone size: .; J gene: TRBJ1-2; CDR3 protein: CASSLTGGQLSGYTF; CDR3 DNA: TGTGCCAGCAGCCTTACAGGGGGGCAGTTGAGCGGCTACACCTTC
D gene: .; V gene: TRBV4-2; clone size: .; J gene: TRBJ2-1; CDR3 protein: CASSQDFGPISRDSPNEQFF; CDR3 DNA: TGTGCCAGCAGCCAAGATTTCGGACCGATCTCCCGGGACTCCCCCAATGAGCAGTTCTTC
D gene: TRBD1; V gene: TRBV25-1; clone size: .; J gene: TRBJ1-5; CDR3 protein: CASSGTGSFQPQHF; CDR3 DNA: TGTGCCAGCAGTGGGACAGGGAGTTTTCAGCCCCAGCATTTT
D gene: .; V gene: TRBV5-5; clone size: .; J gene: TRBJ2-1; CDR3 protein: CASSWLGLHDDEQFF; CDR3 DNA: TGTGCCAGCAGCTGGCTGGGACTCCATGACGATGAGCAGTTCTTC
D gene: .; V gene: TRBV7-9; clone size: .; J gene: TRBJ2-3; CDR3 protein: CASSLAGRSTDTQYF; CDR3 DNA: TGTGCCAGCAGCTTAGCGGGGAGGAGCACAGATACGCAGTATTTT
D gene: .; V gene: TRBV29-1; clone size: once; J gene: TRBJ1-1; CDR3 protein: CSSRSGGTEAFF; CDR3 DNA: TGCAGCTCAAGGTCGGGCGGGACCGAAGCTTTCTTT
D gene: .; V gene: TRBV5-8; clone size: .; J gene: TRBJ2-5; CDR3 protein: CASSISASRETQYF; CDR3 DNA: TGTGCCAGCAGCATATCAGCCTCCAGGGAGACCCAGTACTTC
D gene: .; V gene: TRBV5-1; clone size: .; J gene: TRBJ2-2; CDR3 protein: CASSFGLRGALTLELFF; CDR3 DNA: TGCGCCAGCAGCTTTGGCCTTCGGGGGGCACTTACCTTGGAGCTGTTTTTT
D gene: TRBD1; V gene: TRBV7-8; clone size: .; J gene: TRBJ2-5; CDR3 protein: CASSLDRAQETQYF; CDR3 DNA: TGTGCCAGCAGCCTAGACAGGGCACAAGAGACCCAGTACTTC
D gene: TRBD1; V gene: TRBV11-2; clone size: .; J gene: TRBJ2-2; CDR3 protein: CAGQETGLAGELFF; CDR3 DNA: TGTGCCGGCCAAGAGACAGGGCTAGCCGGGGAGCTGTTTTTT
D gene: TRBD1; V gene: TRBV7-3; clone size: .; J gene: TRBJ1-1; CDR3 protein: CASSLQGAGNTEAFF; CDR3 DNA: TGTGCCAGCAGCTTACAGGGGGCGGGAAACACTGAAGCTTTCTTT